This T cell receptor (beta chain) was profiled in a study of blood T cell repertoires in COVID-19. Sequencing used immunoSEQ multiplex PCR; TCRdb keeps in-frame clones, though not all of them. The sample carries roughly 400,000 clones, 90% recorded once. The V gene's germline CDR1 is LGHDT and CDR2 YNNKEL (reference sequence). V dropped 4 bases and J dropped 0; count of bases not matched to a gene: 5. The CDR3 contains 16 residues. The chain is built from TRBV3-1 (or the pseudogene TRBV3-2) and TRBJ2-1, with TRBD2 matching over 8 bases. This clonotype was obtained from a man younger than 35 who had recovered from COVID-19. Material: PBMCs or T cells enriched from blood (not recorded which). In DNA, the CDR3 is TGTGCCAGCAGCCCACAGCGGGGGTACTCCTACAATGAGCAGTTCTTC. It translates to CASSPQRGYSYNEQFF.